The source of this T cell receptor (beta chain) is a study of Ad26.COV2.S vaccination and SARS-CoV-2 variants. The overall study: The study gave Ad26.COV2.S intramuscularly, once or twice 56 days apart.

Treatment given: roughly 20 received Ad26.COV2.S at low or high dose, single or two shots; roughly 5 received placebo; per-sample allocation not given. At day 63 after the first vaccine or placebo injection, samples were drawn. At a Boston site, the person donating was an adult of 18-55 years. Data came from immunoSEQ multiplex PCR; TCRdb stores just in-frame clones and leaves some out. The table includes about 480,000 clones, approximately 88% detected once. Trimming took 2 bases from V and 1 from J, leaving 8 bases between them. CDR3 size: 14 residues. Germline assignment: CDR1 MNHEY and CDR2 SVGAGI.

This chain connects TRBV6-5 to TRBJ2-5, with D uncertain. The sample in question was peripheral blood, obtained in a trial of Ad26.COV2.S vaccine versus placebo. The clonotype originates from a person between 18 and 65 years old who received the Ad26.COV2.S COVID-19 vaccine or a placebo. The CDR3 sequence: CASSYGPTQETQYF. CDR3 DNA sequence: TGTGCCAGCAGTTACGGCCCTACCCAAGAGACCCAGTACTTC.